Listed below are T cell receptor beta chains from one sample, sequenced in a study of PD-L1 blockade in urothelial cancer. The table came from immunoSEQ multiplex PCR; TCRdb's copy has only in-frame clones and leaves some out. This sample has 85,000 to 130,000 clones; around 93% occur once, and the top ten carry approximately 0.88%. The sequencing used PBMCs, collected around atezolizumab (anti-PD-L1) treatment. Receptors were obtained from a woman of 80 years or more with urothelial cancer. CDR3s include the opening cysteine and the closing phenylalanine or tryptophan. D genes are given only for firm matches. Not all rows give a size; the values are once, few, many and, for expanded clones, a class.

>TRBD2|.|TRBV19|TRBJ2-1
TGTGCCAGTAGTCCCCAGGGACTAGCGGGCAATGAGCAGTTCTTC
CASSPQGLAGNEQFF
>TRBD2|once|TRBV27|TRBJ2-7
TGTGCCAGCAGCCCCTGGACTAGCACCAGCTCCTACGAGCAGTACTTC
CASSPWTSTSSYEQYF
>.|.|TRBV9|TRBJ2-6
TGTGCCAGCAGCGTACAGGGATCTGGGGCCAACGTCCTGACTTTC
CASSVQGSGANVLTF
>.|.|TRBV28|TRBJ1-3
TGTGCCAGCAGTCCGCCTGCAGGGCTGGGCGGAAACACCATATATTTT
CASSPPAGLGGNTIYF
>.|.|TRBV7-9|TRBJ1-1
TGTGCCAGCAGCTTTGGTGGAGGGGCCAACACTGAAGCTTTCTTT
CASSFGGGANTEAFF
>.|.|TRBV11-3|TRBJ2-1
TGTGCCAGCAGCTTATCGGTCGGGAGCTCCTACAATGAGCAGTTCTTC
CASSLSVGSSYNEQFF
>TRBD1|few|TRBV5-1|TRBJ2-7
TGCGCCAGCAGCTTGTTGGGACAGAAGATGTACGAGCAGTACTTC
CASSLLGQKMYEQYF
>.|.|TRBV11-1|TRBJ1-3
TGTGCCAGCAGCTCAGACAACGGAAACACCATATATTTT
CASSSDNGNTIYF
>.|once|TRBV21-1|TRBJ1-5
TGTGCCAGCAGCAAAGCGAGCCGTTTTTTAAATCGCCGCGGCAATCAGCCCCAGCATTTT
CASSKASRFLNRRGNQPQHF
>.|once|TRBV27|TRBJ2-7
TGTGCCAGCAGTCCCCCCCCGAGCGATACCTCTTGGGAGCAGTACTTC
CASSPPPSDTSWEQYF
>TRBD1|.|TRBV5-1|TRBJ1-2
TGCGCCAGCAGCCCCGGACAGGGGGAATACTATGGCTACACCTTC
CASSPGQGEYYGYTF
>TRBD2|.|TRBV28|TRBJ2-7
TGTGCCAGCCAAGAACTAGCGGGAGTACTATCCTACGAGCAGTACTTC
CASQELAGVLSYEQYF
>TRBD2|.|TRBV29-1|TRBJ2-1
TGCAGCCTAAACAGTCTAGCGGGACCCTACAATGAGCAGTTCTTC
CSLNSLAGPYNEQFF
>.|.|TRBV9|TRBJ2-1
TGTGCCAGCAGCGTCTGGACGGGGTACAATGAGCAGTTCTTC
CASSVWTGYNEQFF
>.|once|TRBV25-1|TRBJ2-6
TGTGCCAGCAGTGAACAGGGAACTGGGGCCAACGTCCTGACTTTC
CASSEQGTGANVLTF
>.|.|TRBV30|TRBJ2-5
TGTGCCTGGAGTGTCACTAGGAGGGAGACCCAGTACTTC
CAWSVTRRETQYF